This note documents a single TCR beta chain sequence. In this sample, this clonotype turned up many times. Its antigen remains undetermined. No quality values exist for individual bases; no much larger clone is one base distant. The axillary draining lymph nodes of breast cancer patients were the source of the lymph node samples. This entry belongs to a study of breast tumors, draining lymph nodes, adjacent tissues (dated by TCRdb to about 2016). For context, the study as a whole: The study compared TCR beta repertoires across tumor, adjacent nontumor tissue and axillary lymph nodes from breast cancer patients. In human breast cancer, the study set out to assess how tumor, surrounding tissue and draining lymph node repertoires relate to one another and whether T cells might be exchanged between them.

As encoded in the germline V gene, CDR1 is SGHVS while CDR2 is FNYEAQ. The CDR3, cysteine through phenylalanine, is 14 amino acids long. Just CDR3 DNA is preserved here, 42 bases in frame from base 1. Between the V and J ends, shortened by 1 base and 5 bases respectively, the junction contains 11 bases. The listed sequencing device is Illumina HiSeq 2000. TCR beta chain libraries were generated through multiplex PCR amplification. High-throughput sequencing was used to analyze the amplified TCR beta chain products. TCRdb reprocessed the public reads (quality trimming at Q25 with fastp, clone calling with MiXCR) and kept in-frame beta chains. Rows with one shared CDR3 protein collapse into an entry with the most common genes and DNA. This sample holds 200,000 to 300,000 distinct CDR3 sequences; around 30% were observed only once. Jointly, the top ten make up 0.85% to 1.2% of the sample. Points the paper makes about the study in general: The data were judged consistent with most tumor T cells deriving from the lymph node and then expanding within tumor tissue. The study presented the conclusion that tumor T cells originate in lymph nodes as consistent with a hypothesis, not as something directly demonstrated. Tumor T-cell repertoires showed less diversity than lymph node repertoires and more diversity than nontumor tissue repertoires, and tumor T-cell repertoires showed preferential V and J gene usage. Tumor and nontumor tissue repertoires were significantly more similar in luminal-like than in basal-like breast cancer.

The sequencing input was axillary lymph node tissue. The clonotype comes from a female donor with breast cancer. Some clones in this sample may be carry-over from other donors' samples. Recombination linked TRBV7-6 to TRBJ2-5; a confident D gene designation cannot be given. The DNA sequence is as follows: TGTGCCAGCAGCTTAGTGGTGGAATCGGAGACCCAGTACTTC. Its coded protein is CASSLVVESETQYF.